This TCR beta chain was identified during a study of blood T cell repertoires in COVID-19 (TCRdb year 2020). With respect to the entire study: Samples from collaborators originated in the United States, Italy and Spain and spanned both the acute and convalescent phases of COVID-19. The material from the prospective study consisted of cDNA or gDNA derived from T cells, B-cell-depleted T cells, or PBMCs. Deeply sampled blood TCRbeta repertoires from subjects exposed to, actively infected with, or recovered from COVID-19 were included in the dataset. The repertoires were made available in a free public database intended to serve as a resource for research on the immune response to SARS-CoV-2. Samples came from the ongoing ImmuneRACE study (first 160 participants) plus 1,254 subjects from 6 global collaborators. A de-identified subject ID, COVID-19 status, age in years and sex were almost always included in the sample metadata. Where HLA class I and class II types were available, the types were taken from metadata supplied by the sample provider, not from assay-based typing. The full study reports these points: The quantity of clinical and demographic metadata differed by source and by participant and was supplied without curation.

Collaborating institutions collected whole blood in K2EDTA tubes following their own protocols. Collaborator samples were shipped for TCRbeta analysis as frozen whole blood, isolated PBMCs, or DNA extracted from either sample type. The immunoSEQ Assay, a bias-controlled multiplex PCR, was used to amplify TCRbeta CDR3 regions from genomic DNA. Per the original workflow: Nucleated cell counts per sample were estimated from amplification of reference gene primers within the assay. Sequence reads were collapsed and filtered to measure the absolute abundance of every unique TCRbeta CDR3 rearrangement. For each sample, productive Simpson clonality was calculated by taking the square root of Simpson's diversity index across productive rearrangements. As stored in TCRdb, this immuneACCESS dataset retains in-frame rearrangements with V and J assigned. A fraction of the clones does not appear; measured against another copy, unresolved V genes explain less than half of the discrepancy, and the remainder lacks a known reason. The D gene and trimming were derived from the DNA, and the V and J assignments and clone size from that table. A total of under 65,000 clones appear in this sample, about nine tenths of them only once. Of the sample, around a tenth is held by the ten largest clones.

From the cysteine up to the phenylalanine, the CDR3 has a length of 15 residues. The sequence is cut down to CDR3 DNA, 45 bases in frame from base 1. CDR1 and CDR2, looked up from the germline V gene, are SGDLS and YYNGEE. The V end loses 0 bases and the J end loses 2 bases, and a stretch of 9 bases separates them. With regard to this clone: Which antigen it targets is not known. No clone much larger than this one lies a single base away; base qualities are absent.

The chain is made from TRBV9 and TRBJ1-5, with no D gene named confidently. Sequencing was performed on peripheral blood. This receptor was taken from an elderly woman with active COVID-19. The DNA sequence is as follows: TGTGCCAGCAGCGTAGGGTCCGGGGGCAATCAGCCCCAGCATTTT. It encodes CASSVGSGGNQPQHF.